This T cell receptor beta chain was retrieved from a study of blood T cell repertoires in COVID-19. Whole-study context: Spain, Italy and the United States supplied samples that represented acute and convalescent COVID-19. PBMCs, B-cell-depleted T cells, or T cells provided the cDNA or gDNA that made up the material.

In the study's own analysis: The assay estimated nucleated cells by amplifying reference gene primers. This table comes from immunoSEQ multiplex PCR, and its TCRdb copy is limited to in-frame clones, with some not included. That table supplies the V and J calls and clone size; D and trimming were determined from the DNA. This table has 180,000 or so clones, around 89% appearing once. V lost 6 bases to trimming and J lost 2 bases, with 11 bases between them. The CDR3 loop spans 14 amino acids. In germline, CDR1 is SNHLY, CDR2 FYNNEI. The sample holds many counts of this clone. The sequenced sample consisted of peripheral blood. This chain joins TRBV2 and TRBJ1-5; no clear D gene. The receptor's source is a woman in her 30s with acute or convalescent COVID-19. CDR3 in amino acids: CASSVERGNQPQHF. In nucleotides, the CDR3 is TGTGCCAGCAGCGTGGAGCGTGGCAATCAGCCCCAGCATTTT.